The sample holds one count of the clone carrying this TCR beta chain. This entry is derived from a study of blood T cell repertoires in COVID-19. Across the study: The samples span acute and convalescent COVID-19 from the United States, Italy and Spain. PBMCs, B-cell-depleted T cells, or T cells provided the cDNA or gDNA that made up the material.

In the study's own analysis: By means of reference gene primer amplification, nucleated cell counts were estimated. Here immunoSEQ multiplex PCR was the method, and the copy in TCRdb shows in-frame clones only, minus some. That table is the source of V, J and clone size, and D and trimming were worked out from the DNA. The sample records approximately 97,000 clones, about nine tenths being singletons. Germline loops: CDR1 SGDLS, CDR2 YYNGEE. Germline trimming cut 2 bases from V and 7 bases from J; bases unmatched to any gene: 5. The CDR3 contains 13 residues. The sequencing input was peripheral blood. The sequence was collected from a man aged 60-69 years with acute or convalescent COVID-19. The chain joins TRBV9 to TRBJ1-2; 7 bases fit TRBD1. In nucleotides, the CDR3 is TGTGCCAGCAGCGTCGAGGGGGCGAGTGGCTACACCTTC. Translated: CASSVEGASGYTF.